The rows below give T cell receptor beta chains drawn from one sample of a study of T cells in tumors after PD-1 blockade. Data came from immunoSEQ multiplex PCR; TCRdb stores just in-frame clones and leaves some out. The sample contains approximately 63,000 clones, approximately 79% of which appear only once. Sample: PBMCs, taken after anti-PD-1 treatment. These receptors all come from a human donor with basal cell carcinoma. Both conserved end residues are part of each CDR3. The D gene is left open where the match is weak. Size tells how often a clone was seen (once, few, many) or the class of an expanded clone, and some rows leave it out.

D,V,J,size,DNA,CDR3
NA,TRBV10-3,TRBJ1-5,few,TGTGCCATCAGTGAGTCAGGGCAGAGTAATCAGCCCCAGCATTTT,CAISESGQSNQPQHF
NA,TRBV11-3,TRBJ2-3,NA,TGTGCCAGCAGTCTCCGCGGTGGCACAGATACGCAGTATTTT,CASSLRGGTDTQYF
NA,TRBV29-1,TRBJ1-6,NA,TGCAGCGTTCGGACAGAGTCTAATTCACCCCTCCACTTT,CSVRTESNSPLHF
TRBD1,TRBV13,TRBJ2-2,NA,TGTGCCAGCAGCTCCGTAACCTCGGACAGGGTTAACACCGGGGAGCTGTTTTTT,CASSSVTSDRVNTGELFF
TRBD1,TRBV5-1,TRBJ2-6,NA,TGCGCCAGCAGAAAGGACAGGGTCCTTACCTCTGGGGCCAACGTCCTGACTTTC,CASRKDRVLTSGANVLTF
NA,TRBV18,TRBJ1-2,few,TGTGCCAGCTCACTTTTTGAGGGAGACTATGGCTACACCTTC,CASSLFEGDYGYTF
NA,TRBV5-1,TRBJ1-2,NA,TGCGCCAGCAGCGGGACAACCGGCTATGGCTACACCTTC,CASSGTTGYGYTF
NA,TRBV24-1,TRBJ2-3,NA,TGTGCCACCAGTGAGGGGGGGCGGAGCACAGATACGCAGTATTTT,CATSEGGRSTDTQYF
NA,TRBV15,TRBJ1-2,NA,TGTGCCACCAGCAGTACAAATTCAGGGAAGGTCTATGGCTACACCTTC,CATSSTNSGKVYGYTF
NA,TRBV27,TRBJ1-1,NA,TGTGCCAGCAGTTTTTGGGCAGAGAACACTGAAGCTTTCTTT,CASSFWAENTEAFF
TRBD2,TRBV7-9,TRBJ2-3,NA,TGTGCCAGCAGCTTAATCCCCGGACTAGGCACAGATACGCAGTATTTT,CASSLIPGLGTDTQYF
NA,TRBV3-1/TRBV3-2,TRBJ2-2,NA,TGTGCCAGCAGACAGCCAGCCGGGGAGCTGTTTTTT,CASRQPAGELFF
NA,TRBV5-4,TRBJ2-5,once,TGTGCCAGCAGCTACCGGGCCACGGATTCTGAGACCCAGTACTTC,CASSYRATDSETQYF
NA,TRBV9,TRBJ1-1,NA,TGTGCCAGCAGCGTAGAGGCAGGGGATACTGAAGCTTTCTTT,CASSVEAGDTEAFF
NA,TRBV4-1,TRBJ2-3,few,TGCGCCAGCAGCCAAGATAGCTCTTTGGACTGGCGGCGTGGCACAGATACGCAGTATTTT,CASSQDSSLDWRRGTDTQYF
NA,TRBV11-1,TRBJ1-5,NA,TGTGCCAGCAGCTTAGACGGTGGACACAATCAGCCCCAGCATTTT,CASSLDGGHNQPQHF
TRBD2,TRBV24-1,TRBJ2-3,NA,TGTGCCACCAGTGACCCCGGGGCGGGGGGCCGGGATACGCAGTATTTT,CATSDPGAGGRDTQYF
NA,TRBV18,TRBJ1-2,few,TGTGCCAGCTCACCTGCGGAGAACTATGGCTACACCTTC,CASSPAENYGYTF
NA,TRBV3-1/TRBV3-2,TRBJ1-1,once,TGTGCCAGCAGCCTCCGTGAGGCGGGTATGAACACTGAAGCTTTCTTT,CASSLREAGMNTEAFF
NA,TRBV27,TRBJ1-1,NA,TGTGCCAGCAGTTTTCTGGCGAACACTGAAGCTTTCTTT,CASSFLANTEAFF
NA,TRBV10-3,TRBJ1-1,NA,TGTGCCACCCAGTCCCGAATTCAGGGAACTTTGAACACTGAAGCTTTCTTT,CATQSRIQGTLNTEAFF
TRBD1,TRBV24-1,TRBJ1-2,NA,TGTGCCACCAGTGACCCAGGACAGGGGAGTGGCTACACCTTC,CATSDPGQGSGYTF
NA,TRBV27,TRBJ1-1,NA,TGTGCCAGCAGTTTAATAGGGACGCGGGACACTGAAGCTTTCTTT,CASSLIGTRDTEAFF
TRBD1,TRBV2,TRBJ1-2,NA,TGTGCCAGCAGACAGGGGGTATCCTATGGCTACACCTTC,CASRQGVSYGYTF
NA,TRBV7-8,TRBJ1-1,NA,TGTGCCAGCAGCTTAAGGGCAGCCGGCTCGAACACTGAAGCTTTCTTT,CASSLRAAGSNTEAFF
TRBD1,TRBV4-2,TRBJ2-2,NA,TGTGCCAGCAGCCAAGATGGAATCGGACAGGGGCACGGGGAGCTGTTTTTT,CASSQDGIGQGHGELFF
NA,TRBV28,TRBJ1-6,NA,TGTGCCAGCAGTTTTTTAGAGGGGACTTCACCCCTCCACTTT,CASSFLEGTSPLHF
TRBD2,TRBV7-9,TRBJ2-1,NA,TGTGCCAGCAGCTTAGGCGGGGAGGGTTCGCGGATGAAGCAGTTCTTC,CASSLGGEGSRMKQFF
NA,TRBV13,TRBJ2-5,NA,TGTGCCAGCAGCTTAGATCGATCGGGGGAGCAAGAGACCCAGTACTTC,CASSLDRSGEQETQYF
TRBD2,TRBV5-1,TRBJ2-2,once,TGCGCCAGCAGCCAGCGGGGGGAAGGCGGGGAGCTGTTTTTT,CASSQRGEGGELFF
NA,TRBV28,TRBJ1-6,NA,TGTGCCAGCAGTCCTCCCGTGGGCACCAACTATAATTCACCCCTCCACTTT,CASSPPVGTNYNSPLHF
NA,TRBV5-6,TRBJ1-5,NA,TGTGCCAGCAGCTTGAGACAGATTAGCAATCAGCCCCAGCATTTT,CASSLRQISNQPQHF
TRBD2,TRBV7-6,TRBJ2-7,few,TGTGCCAGCAGCTCGTCTAGCGGGGACTCCTACGAGCAGTACTTC,CASSSSSGDSYEQYF
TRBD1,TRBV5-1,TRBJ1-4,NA,TGCGCCAGCAGCATGACAGGGGGCTCTGAAAAACTGTTTTTT,CASSMTGGSEKLFF